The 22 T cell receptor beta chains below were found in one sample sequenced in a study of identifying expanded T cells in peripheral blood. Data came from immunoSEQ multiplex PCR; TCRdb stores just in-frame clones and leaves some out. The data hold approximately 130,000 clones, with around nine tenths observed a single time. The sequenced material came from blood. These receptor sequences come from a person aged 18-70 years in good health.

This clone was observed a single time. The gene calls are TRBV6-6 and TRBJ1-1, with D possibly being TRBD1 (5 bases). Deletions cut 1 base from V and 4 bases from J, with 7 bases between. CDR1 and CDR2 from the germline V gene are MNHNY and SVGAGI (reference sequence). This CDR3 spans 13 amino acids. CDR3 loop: CASSYWGGTEAFF. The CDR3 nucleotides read TGTGCCAGCAGTTACTGGGGGGGCACTGAAGCTTTCTTT.

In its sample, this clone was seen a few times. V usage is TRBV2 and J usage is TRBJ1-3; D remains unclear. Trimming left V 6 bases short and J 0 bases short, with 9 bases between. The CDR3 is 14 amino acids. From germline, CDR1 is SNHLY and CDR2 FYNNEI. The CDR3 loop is CASSIQLSGNTIYF. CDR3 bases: TGTGCCAGCAGCATACAGCTCTCTGGAAACACCATATATTTT.

In DNA, the CDR3 is TGTGCCAGCTCACCCGTAGGTGGACAGGGTTGGGAGACCCAGTACTTC. Translated: CASSPVGGQGWETQYF. This chain connects TRBV18 to TRBJ2-5, with TRBD1 identical over 8 bases. The CDR3 is made up of 16 amino acids. V lost 3 bases and J lost 5; bases outside the gene matches: 11. Germline V CDR1 and CDR2: KGHSH, LQKENI.

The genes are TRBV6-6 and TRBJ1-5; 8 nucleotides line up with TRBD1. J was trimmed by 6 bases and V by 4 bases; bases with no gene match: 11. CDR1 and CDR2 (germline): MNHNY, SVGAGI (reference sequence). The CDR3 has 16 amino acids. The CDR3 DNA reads TGTGCCAGCAGTTCTGCCGGGACAGGACGTTCTCAGCCCCAGCATTTT. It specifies CASSSAGTGRSQPQHF.

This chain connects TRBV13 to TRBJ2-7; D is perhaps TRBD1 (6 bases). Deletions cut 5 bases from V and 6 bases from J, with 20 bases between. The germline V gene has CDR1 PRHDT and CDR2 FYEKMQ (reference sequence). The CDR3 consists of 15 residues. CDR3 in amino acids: CASSQMGASQGEQYF. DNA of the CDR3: TGTGCCAGCAGCCAGATGGGGGCTTCCCAGGGCGAGCAGTACTTC.

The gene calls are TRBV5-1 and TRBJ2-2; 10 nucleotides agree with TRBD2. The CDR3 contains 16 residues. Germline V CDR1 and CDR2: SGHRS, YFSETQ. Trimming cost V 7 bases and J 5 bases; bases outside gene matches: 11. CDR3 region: CASAFTSGAATGELFF. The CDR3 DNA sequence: TGCGCCAGCGCCTTTACTAGCGGGGCAGCTACCGGGGAGCTGTTTTTT.

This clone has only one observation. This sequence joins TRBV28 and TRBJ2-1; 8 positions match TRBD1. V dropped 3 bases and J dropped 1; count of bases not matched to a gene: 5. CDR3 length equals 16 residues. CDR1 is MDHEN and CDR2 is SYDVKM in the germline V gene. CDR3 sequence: CASSLGTGQSYNEQFF. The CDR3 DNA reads TGTGCCAGCAGTTTGGGGACAGGCCAATCCTACAATGAGCAGTTCTTC.

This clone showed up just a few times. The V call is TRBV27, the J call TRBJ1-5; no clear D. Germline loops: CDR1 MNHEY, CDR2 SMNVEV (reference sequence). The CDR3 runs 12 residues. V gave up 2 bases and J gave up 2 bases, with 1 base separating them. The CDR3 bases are TGTGCCAGCAGTTTAGGCAATCAGCCCCAGCATTTT. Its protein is CASSLGNQPQHF.

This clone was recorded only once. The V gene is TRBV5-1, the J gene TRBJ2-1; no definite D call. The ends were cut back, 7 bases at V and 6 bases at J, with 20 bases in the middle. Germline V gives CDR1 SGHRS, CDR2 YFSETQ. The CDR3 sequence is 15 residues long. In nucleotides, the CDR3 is TGCGCCAGCCGCACTCGGGCCCTCGCTGCCAATGAGCAGTTCTTC. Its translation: CASRTRALAANEQFF.

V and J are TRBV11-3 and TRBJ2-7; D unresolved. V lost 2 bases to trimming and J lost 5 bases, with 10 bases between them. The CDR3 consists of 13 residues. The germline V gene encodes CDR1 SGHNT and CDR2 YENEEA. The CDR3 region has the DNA TGTGCCAGCAGCTTAACCCGAGCCAACGAGCAGTACTTC. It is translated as CASSLTRANEQYF. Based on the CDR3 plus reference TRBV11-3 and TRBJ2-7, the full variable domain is EAGVVQSPRYKIIEKKQPVAFWCNPISGHNTLYWYLQNLGQGPELLIRYENEEAVDDSQLPKDRFSAERLKGVDSTLKIQPAELGDSAVYLCASSLTRANEQYFGPGTRLTVT.

CDR3: CASSLTDRGGADTQYF. CDR3 in DNA: TGTGCCAGCAGTCTTACGGACAGGGGGGGCGCAGATACGCAGTATTTT. The genes are TRBV2 and TRBJ2-3; TRBD1 matches 10 bases. The V and J ends lost 5 bases and 4 bases, in that order; junction bases with no gene match: 9. The CDR3 covers 16 residues. Germline V gene lookup returns CDR1 SNHLY and CDR2 FYNNEI.

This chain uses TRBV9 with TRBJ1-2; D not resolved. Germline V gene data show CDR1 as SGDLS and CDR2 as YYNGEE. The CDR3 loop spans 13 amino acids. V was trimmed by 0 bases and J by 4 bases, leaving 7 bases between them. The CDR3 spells CASSVGPGYGYTF. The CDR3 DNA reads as TGTGCCAGCAGCGTAGGTCCAGGCTATGGCTACACCTTC.

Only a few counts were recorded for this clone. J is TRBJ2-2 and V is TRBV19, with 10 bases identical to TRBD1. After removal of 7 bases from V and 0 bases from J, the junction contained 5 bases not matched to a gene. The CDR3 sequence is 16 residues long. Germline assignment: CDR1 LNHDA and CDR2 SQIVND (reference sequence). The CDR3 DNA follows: TGTGCCAGTATCCGAGGACAGGGGGCGAACACCGGGGAGCTGTTTTTT. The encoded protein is CASIRGQGANTGELFF.

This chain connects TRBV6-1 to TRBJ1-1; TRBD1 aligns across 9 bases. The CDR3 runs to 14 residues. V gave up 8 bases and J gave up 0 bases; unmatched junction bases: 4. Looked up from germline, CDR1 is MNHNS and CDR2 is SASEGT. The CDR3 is CASEDRGMNTEAFF. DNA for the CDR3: TGTGCCAGCGAGGACAGGGGTATGAACACTGAAGCTTTCTTT.

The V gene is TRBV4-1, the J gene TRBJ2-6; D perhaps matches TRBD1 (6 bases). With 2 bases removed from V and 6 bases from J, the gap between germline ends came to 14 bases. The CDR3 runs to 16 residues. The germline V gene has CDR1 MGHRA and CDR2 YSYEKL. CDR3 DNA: TGCGCCAGCAGCCAAACTCAGGGGAAGAAGGCCAACGTCCTGACTTTC. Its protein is CASSQTQGKKANVLTF.

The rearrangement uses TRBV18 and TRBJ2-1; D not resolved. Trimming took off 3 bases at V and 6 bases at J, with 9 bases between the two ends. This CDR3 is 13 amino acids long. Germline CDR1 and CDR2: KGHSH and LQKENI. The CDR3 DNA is TGTGCCAGCTCACCGGGAACGTTCAATGAGCAGTTCTTC. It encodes CASSPGTFNEQFF.

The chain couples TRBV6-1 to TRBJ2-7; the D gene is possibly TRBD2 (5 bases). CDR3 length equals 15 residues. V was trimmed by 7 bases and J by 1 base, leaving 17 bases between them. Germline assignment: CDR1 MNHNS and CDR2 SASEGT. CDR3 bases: TGTGCCAGCACCCAAGAGGGTACGGGGTCCTACGAGCAGTACTTC. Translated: CASTQEGTGSYEQYF.

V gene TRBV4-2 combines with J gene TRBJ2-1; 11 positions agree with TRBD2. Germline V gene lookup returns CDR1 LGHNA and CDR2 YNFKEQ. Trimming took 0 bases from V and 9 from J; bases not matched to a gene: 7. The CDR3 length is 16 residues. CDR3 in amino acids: CASSQEASGGWGEQFF. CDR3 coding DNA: TGTGCCAGCAGCCAAGAGGCTAGCGGGGGGTGGGGTGAGCAGTTCTTC.

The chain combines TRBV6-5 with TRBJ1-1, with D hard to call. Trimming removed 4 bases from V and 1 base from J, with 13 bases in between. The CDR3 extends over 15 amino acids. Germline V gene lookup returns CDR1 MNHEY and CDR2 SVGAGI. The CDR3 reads CASSSPAQTNTEAFF. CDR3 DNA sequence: TGTGCCAGCAGTTCCCCGGCACAGACGAACACTGAAGCTTTCTTT.

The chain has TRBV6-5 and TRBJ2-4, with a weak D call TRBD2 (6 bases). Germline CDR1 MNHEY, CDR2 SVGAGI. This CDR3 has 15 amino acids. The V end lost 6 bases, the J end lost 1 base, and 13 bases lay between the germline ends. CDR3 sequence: CASSFTLAAKNIQYF. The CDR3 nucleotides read TGTGCCAGCAGCTTTACCCTAGCGGCCAAAAACATTCAGTACTTC.

The CDR3 is CASSSPRGEGQFF. In nucleotides, the CDR3 is TGTGCCAGCAGTTCCCCCAGGGGAGAAGGGCAGTTCTTC. The J gene is TRBJ2-1, the V gene TRBV25-1; D possibly corresponds to TRBD1 (6 bases). The CDR3 runs 13 residues. Germline V gives CDR1 MGHDK, CDR2 SYGVNS. The V end was cut by 5 bases, the J end by 12 bases, with 17 bases between.

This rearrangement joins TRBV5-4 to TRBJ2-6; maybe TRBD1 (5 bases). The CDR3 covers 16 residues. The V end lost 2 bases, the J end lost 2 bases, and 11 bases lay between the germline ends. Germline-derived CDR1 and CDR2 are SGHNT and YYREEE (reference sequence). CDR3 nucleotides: TGTGCCAGCAGCTTCCAGGGCCAGGCTGGGGCCAACGTCCTGACTTTC. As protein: CASSFQGQAGANVLTF.